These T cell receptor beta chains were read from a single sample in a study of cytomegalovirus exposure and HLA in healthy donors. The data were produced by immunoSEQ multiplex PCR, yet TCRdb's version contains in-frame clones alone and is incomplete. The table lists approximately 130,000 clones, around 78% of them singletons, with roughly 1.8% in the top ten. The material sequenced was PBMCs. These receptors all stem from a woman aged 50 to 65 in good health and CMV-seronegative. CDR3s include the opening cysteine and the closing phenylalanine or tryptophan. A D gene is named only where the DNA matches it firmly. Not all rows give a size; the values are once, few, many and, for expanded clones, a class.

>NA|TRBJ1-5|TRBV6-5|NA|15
TGTGCCAGCAGTCCGGGAATGCAGGGCAATCAGCCCCAGCATTTT
CASSPGMQGNQPQHF
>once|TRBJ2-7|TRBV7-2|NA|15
TGTGCCAGCAGCTTAGACCCAGGGTCGGCCTACGAGCAGTACTTC
CASSLDPGSAYEQYF
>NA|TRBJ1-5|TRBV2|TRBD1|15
TGTGCCAGCAGGGGAAGACAGGGGAACAATCAGCCCCAGCATTTT
CASRGRQGNNQPQHF
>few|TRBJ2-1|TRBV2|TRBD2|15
TGTGCCAGCAGTGAGCGGGGGAGCTCCTACAATGAGCAGTTCTTC
CASSERGSSYNEQFF
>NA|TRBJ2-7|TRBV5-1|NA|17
TGCGCCAGCAGCTTAGCCGCAACCGGGACAAGCTCCTACGAGCAGTACTTC
CASSLAATGTSSYEQYF
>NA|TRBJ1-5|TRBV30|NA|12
TGTTCCTGGAGTGCCGGGGGTCAGCCCCAGCATTTT
CSWSAGGQPQHF
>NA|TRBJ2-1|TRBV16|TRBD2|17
TGTGCCAGCAGCCGGCCGGGGAGCGGGAGGGTTTACAATGAGCAGTTCTTC
CASSRPGSGRVYNEQFF
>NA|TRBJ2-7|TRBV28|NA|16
TGTGCCAGCAGTTTAACCGAACAGCTCCCCTACTTTGCGCAGTACTTC
CASSLTEQLPYFAQYF
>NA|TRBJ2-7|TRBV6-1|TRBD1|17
TGTGCCAGCAGTGCTGACGCCGGTGGGACAGGGGGCTTCGAGCAGTACTTC
CASSADAGGTGGFEQYF
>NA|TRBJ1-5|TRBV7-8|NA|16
TGTGCCAGCAGCTTAGTGGGCGGGATCAGCAATCAGCCCCAGCATTTT
CASSLVGGISNQPQHF
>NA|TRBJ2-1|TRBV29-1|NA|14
TGCAGCGTTGTTCGGGGATTCTCCTACAATGAGCAGTTCTTC
CSVVRGFSYNEQFF
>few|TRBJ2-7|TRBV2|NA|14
TGTGCCAGCAGTGAAAGACTCGCCTACTACGAGCAGTACTTC
CASSERLAYYEQYF
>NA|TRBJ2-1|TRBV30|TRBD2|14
TGTGCCTGGGAGTCTAGCGGGAGGGCCTCTGAGCAGTTCTTC
CAWESSGRASEQFF
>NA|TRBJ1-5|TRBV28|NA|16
TGTGCCAGCAGTCCCCGAGAGGGAGCGGGCAATCAGCCCCAGCATTTT
CASSPREGAGNQPQHF
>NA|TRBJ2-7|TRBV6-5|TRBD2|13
TGTGCCAGCATGGGGACTAGCGGCTACGAGCAGTACTTC
CASMGTSGYEQYF
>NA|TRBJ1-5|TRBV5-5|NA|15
TGTGCCAGCACTCCAACGTCGGGTGGCAATCAGCCCCAGCATTTT
CASTPTSGGNQPQHF
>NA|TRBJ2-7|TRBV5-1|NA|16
TGCGCCAGCAGCACCGTAACAGGACGGAGTGGTTACGAGCAGTACTTC
CASSTVTGRSGYEQYF
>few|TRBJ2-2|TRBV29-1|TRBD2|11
TGCAGCGTAGTGCGGGGGGGGGAGCTGTTTTTT
CSVVRGGELFF
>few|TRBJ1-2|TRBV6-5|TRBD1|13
TGTGCCAGCAGATGGACAGGGAGGAATGGCTACACCTTC
CASRWTGRNGYTF
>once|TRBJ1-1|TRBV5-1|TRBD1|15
TGCGCCAGCAGCAAAGACAGGGGAGCGAACACTGAAGCTTTCTTT
CASSKDRGANTEAFF
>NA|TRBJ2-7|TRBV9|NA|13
TGTGCCAGCAGCGTAGCGGGAGCCGCCGAGCAGTACTTC
CASSVAGAAEQYF
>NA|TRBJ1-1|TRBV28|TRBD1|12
TGTGCCAGCAGCAGACAGGGCTGGGAAGCTTTCTTT
CASSRQGWEAFF
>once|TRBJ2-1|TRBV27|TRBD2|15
TGTGCCAGCAGTTTTCTAGCGGGAGGGTACAATGAGCAGTTCTTC
CASSFLAGGYNEQFF
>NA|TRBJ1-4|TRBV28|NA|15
TGTGCCAGCAGTCATTACAGTGCAACTAATGAAAAACTGTTTTTT
CASSHYSATNEKLFF
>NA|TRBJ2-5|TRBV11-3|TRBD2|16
TGTGCCAGCAGCTTAGATGGCGGGAGGGGGTCGGAGACCCAGTACTTC
CASSLDGGRGSETQYF
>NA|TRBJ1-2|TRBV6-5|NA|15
TGTGCCAGCACCCCCTCCAGGGTGATGAACTATGGCTACACCTTC
CASTPSRVMNYGYTF
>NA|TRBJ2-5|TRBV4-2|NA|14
TGTGCCAGCAGCCAAGTACTAGGTGTGGAGACCCAGTACTTC
CASSQVLGVETQYF
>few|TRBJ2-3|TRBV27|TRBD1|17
TGTGCCAGCAGTCCCACGACCTTAGGACAGGGTTCAGATACGCAGTATTTT
CASSPTTLGQGSDTQYF
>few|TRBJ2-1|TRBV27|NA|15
TGTGCCAGCAGTTTCGTCGGGACTTCCTACAATGAGCAGTTCTTC
CASSFVGTSYNEQFF
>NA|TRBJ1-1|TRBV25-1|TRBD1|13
TGTGCCAGCAGAAGACAGGGTCGGCCTGAAGCTTTCTTT
CASRRQGRPEAFF
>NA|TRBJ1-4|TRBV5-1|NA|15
TGCGCCAGCAGCTTGAGTGGAGGACGTAATGAAAAACTGTTTTTT
CASSLSGGRNEKLFF
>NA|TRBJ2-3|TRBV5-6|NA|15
TGTGCCAGCAGCTTGGGGACAATCAGCACAGATACGCAGTATTTT
CASSLGTISTDTQYF
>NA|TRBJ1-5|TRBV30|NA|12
TGTGCCTACACGAATAGCAATCAGCCCCAGCATTTT
CAYTNSNQPQHF
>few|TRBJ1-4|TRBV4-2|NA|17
TGTGCCAGCAGCCCCTTGACGGGGGGGGGTCGGGGGGAAAAACTGTTTTTT
CASSPLTGGGRGEKLFF
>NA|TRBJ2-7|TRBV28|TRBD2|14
TGTGCCAGCAGTTTGCCCGGGGGGGTCTACGAGCAGTACTTC
CASSLPGGVYEQYF
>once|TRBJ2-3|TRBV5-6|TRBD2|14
TGTGCCAGCAGCAAAGCGGGAGGCACAGATACGCAGTATTTT
CASSKAGGTDTQYF
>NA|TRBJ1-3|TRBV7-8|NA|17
TGTGCCAGCAGCCCTAGGGGATTGGCGACCTCTGGAAACACCATATATTTT
CASSPRGLATSGNTIYF
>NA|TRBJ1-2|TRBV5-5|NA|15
TGTGCCAGCAGCTTGGCCGGACAGACTAACTATGGCTACACCTTC
CASSLAGQTNYGYTF
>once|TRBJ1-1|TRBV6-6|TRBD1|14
TGTGCCAGCAGTCCCAGGGGGCAGGTAACTGAAGCTTTCTTT
CASSPRGQVTEAFF
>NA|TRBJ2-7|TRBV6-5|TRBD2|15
TGTGCCAGCAGTTACGAACTAGCGGGACCCTACGAGCAGTACTTC
CASSYELAGPYEQYF
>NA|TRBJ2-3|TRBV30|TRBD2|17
TGTGCCTGGAGTGTAACTCCCAGCGGGATGCACACAGATACGCAGTATTTT
CAWSVTPSGMHTDTQYF
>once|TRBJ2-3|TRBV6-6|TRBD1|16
TGTGCCAGCAGTTACGACGGGACAGGGGGCTTAGATACGCAGTATTTT
CASSYDGTGGLDTQYF
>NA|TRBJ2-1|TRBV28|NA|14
TGTGCCAGCAGTTTATTGGGCTTATACAATGAGCAGTTCTTC
CASSLLGLYNEQFF